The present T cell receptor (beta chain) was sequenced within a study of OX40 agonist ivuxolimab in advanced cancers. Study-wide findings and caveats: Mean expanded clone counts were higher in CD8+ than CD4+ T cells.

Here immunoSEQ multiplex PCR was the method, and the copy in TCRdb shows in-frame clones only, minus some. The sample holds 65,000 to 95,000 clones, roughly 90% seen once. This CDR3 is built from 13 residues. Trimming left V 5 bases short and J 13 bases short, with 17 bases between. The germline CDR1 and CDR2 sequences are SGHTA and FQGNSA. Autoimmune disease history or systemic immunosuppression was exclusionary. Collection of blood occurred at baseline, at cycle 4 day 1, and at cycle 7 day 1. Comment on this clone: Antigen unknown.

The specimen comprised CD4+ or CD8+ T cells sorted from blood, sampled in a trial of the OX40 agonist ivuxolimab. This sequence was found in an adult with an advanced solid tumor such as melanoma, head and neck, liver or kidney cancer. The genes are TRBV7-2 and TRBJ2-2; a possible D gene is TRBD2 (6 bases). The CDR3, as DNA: TGTGCCAGCAGCCCGGTTTCCGGGACTCCGCTGTTTTTT. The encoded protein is CASSPVSGTPLFF.